This TCR beta chain emerged from a study of tumor-infiltrating lymphocytes in primary liver carcinoma. Germline CDR1 is LGHNA and CDR2 is YNFKEQ. The V end lost 9 bases, the J end lost 0 bases, and 18 bases lay between the germline ends. CDR3 length: 15 amino acids. Both RNA and DNA were isolated together from about 21-30 mg of bulk tissue that had not been sorted. The authors made TCR beta cDNA from approximately 500 ng total RNA with a constant-region primer. Libraries for TCR beta were built through three nested multiplex PCR rounds, which together made up a slightly modified ARM-PCR procedure. For approximately 11 cycles apiece, the opening two PCR rounds ran with TRBV1-TRBV30 forward primers and a C-beta reverse primer. Each CDR3 protein is one row after TCRdb ran MiXCR on the multiplex PCR reads. The sample consists of tens of thousands of distinct CDR3 sequences, roughly 71% of them appearing once.

The receptor was derived from a man between 35 and 55 years old with primary liver carcinoma and hepatitis B virus infection. The chain links TRBV4-2 to TRBJ2-7, with a tentative D call TRBD2 (5 bases). What was sequenced was tumor-adjacent normal liver tissue. CDR3 nucleotides: TGTGCCAGGAGTCAAGCTCTTGGGAGCTCCTACGAGCAGTACTTC. Amino acid sequence: CARSQALGSSYEQYF.